This record concerns one T cell receptor (beta chain) sequence. Data came from immunoSEQ multiplex PCR; TCRdb stores just in-frame clones and leaves some out. The sample yields about 28,000 clones, roughly 62% seen once. The CDR3 is 17 amino acids. V lost 4 bases to trimming and J lost 0 bases, with 18 bases between them. Germline V CDR1 and CDR2: SGHAT, FQNNGV. This sample is part of a study of cytotoxic CD8 clonotypes in ibrutinib-treated CLL. This chain joins TRBV11-2 and TRBJ1-1; D is unclear. The receptor comes from a human donor with chronic lymphocytic leukemia. This specimen was PBMCs, taken before ibrutinib treatment. The CDR3 DNA follows: TGTGCCAGCAGCTCCGGCGGCGTCGGACGGTTGAACACTGAAGCTTTCTTT. Translated, it gives CASSSGGVGRLNTEAFF.